This T cell receptor (beta chain) was sequenced during a study of blood T cell repertoires in COVID-19 (dated by TCRdb to 2020 to 2022). Context from the whole study: Samples covering the acute and convalescent phases of COVID-19 were provided by collaborators in the United States, Italy and Spain. HLA class I and class II types, where available, came from metadata supplied by the sample provider rather than from assay-based typing. The prospective study material was composed of cDNA or gDNA derived from T cells, B-cell-depleted T cells, or PBMCs. The repertoires were released in a freely available public database meant as a resource for research on the immune response to SARS-CoV-2. A de-identified subject ID, COVID-19 status, age in years and sex were almost always included in the sample metadata. Samples came from the ongoing ImmuneRACE study (first 160 participants) plus 1,254 subjects from 6 global collaborators. Subjects who had been exposed to COVID-19, were actively infected with it, or had recovered from it provided the deeply sampled blood TCRbeta repertoires that made up the dataset. Here is what the overall study found, with its caveats: Clinical and demographic metadata were provided uncurated, with the amount varying by source and participant.

Each collaborating institution followed its own protocols to collect whole blood in K2EDTA tubes. For TCRbeta analysis, collaborator samples were shipped as frozen whole blood, as isolated PBMCs, or as DNA extracted from either sample type. V has 1 base trimmed and J has 2 bases trimmed; junction bases matching no gene number 8. Including the terminal cysteine and phenylalanine, the CDR3 comprises 18 residues. The sequence is cut down to CDR3 DNA, 54 bases in frame from base 1. The germline V gene (reference sequence) yields SEHNR for CDR1 and FQNEAQ for CDR2. A note on this clone: Its antigen specificity is not known. No base quality values were provided; no much bigger clone lies one nucleotide off.

TCRbeta CDR3 regions were amplified from genomic DNA using the immunoSEQ Assay, a bias-controlled multiplex PCR. Turning to the authors' computational methods: Nucleated cell counts per sample were estimated from amplification of reference gene primers within the assay. Sequence reads were collapsed and filtered to measure the absolute abundance of every unique TCRbeta CDR3 rearrangement. For each sample, productive Simpson clonality was calculated by taking the square root of Simpson's diversity index across productive rearrangements. TCRdb stores this immuneACCESS table with in-frame sequences only. Part of the clones is absent; in the studies checked, under half of the shortfall reflects unresolved V genes, and no reason is known for the rest. For V, J and clone size, that table is used; D and trimming come from the DNA. The sample profile shows hundreds of thousands of clones; 86% of them were found once. Of the sample, about 1.5% is held by the ten largest clones.

The receptor was derived from a woman aged 25 to 39 with active or convalescent COVID-19. The specimen sequenced was peripheral blood. The sequence is built from TRBV7-9 and TRBJ2-5, with 12 middle bases fitting TRBD2. CDR3 protein: CASSLGLLAGGEQETQYF. The DNA sequence is as follows: TGTGCCAGCAGCTTAGGCTTGCTAGCGGGAGGGGAGCAAGAGACCCAGTACTTC.